This TCR beta chain was captured in a study of regulatory T cells in long-lasting Graves disease. Study-level findings and limits: Newly diagnosed patients had higher TCR diversity than persistent Graves' patients did.

Construction of the TCR beta libraries employed iRepertoire HTBI primers in conjunction with Arm-PCR of CDR3 regions. Each CDR3 protein is one row after TCRdb ran MiXCR on the multiplex PCR reads. Of fewer than 400,000 distinct CDR3 sequences in the sample, 18% were seen once. As concerns this clonotype: Its antigen is unidentified.

Specified time point: newly diagnosed GD, antithyroid drugs for less than 3 months. Extracted PBMC RNA gave rise to the TCR library. This CDR3 has 14 amino acids. Germline loops: CDR1 SNHLY, CDR2 FYNNEI. The V and J ends lost 8 bases and 3 bases respectively, with 14 bases between them. The chain uses TRBV2 and TRBJ1-5; tentatively, D is TRBD1 (6 bases). This specimen was peripheral blood mononuclear cells (PBMCs), taken at new diagnosis, from a patient treated with antithyroid drugs. This TCR derives from a female donor with Graves disease. CDR3 region: CASRGAGANQPQHF. Written as DNA, the CDR3 is TGTGCCAGCCGAGGCGCAGGGGCCAATCAGCCCCAGCATTTT.